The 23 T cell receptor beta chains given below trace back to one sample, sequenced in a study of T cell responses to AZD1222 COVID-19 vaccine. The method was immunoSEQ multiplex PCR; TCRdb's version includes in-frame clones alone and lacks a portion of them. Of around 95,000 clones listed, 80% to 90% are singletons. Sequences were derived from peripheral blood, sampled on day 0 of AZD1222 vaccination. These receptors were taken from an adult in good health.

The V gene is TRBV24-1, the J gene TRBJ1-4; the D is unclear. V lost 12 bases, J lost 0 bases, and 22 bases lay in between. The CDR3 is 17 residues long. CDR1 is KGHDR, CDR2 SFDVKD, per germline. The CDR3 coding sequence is TGTGCCGCCCTGGAGGGATGGAGGGTCTCAACTAATGAAAAACTGTTTTTT. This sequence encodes CAALEGWRVSTNEKLFF.

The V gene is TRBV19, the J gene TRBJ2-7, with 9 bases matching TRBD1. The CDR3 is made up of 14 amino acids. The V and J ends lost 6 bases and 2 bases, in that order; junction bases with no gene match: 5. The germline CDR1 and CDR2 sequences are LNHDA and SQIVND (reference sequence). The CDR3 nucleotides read TGTGCCAGTAGCCTCGGACAGGGGCCCTACGAGCAGTACTTC. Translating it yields CASSLGQGPYEQYF.

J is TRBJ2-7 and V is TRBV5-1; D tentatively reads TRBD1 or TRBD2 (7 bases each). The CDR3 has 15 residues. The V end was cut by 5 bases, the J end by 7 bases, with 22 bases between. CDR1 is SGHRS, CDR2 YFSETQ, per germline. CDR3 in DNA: TGCGCCAGCAGTCCTCAGAGCGGGACAGAAAGGGAGCAGTACTTC. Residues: CASSPQSGTEREQYF. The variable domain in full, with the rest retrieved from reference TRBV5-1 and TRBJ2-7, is KAGVTQTPRYLIKTRGQQVTLSCSPISGHRSVSWYQQTPGQGLQFLFEYFSETQRNKGNFPGRFSGRQFSNSRSEMNVSTLELGDSALYLCASSPQSGTEREQYFGPGTRLTVT.

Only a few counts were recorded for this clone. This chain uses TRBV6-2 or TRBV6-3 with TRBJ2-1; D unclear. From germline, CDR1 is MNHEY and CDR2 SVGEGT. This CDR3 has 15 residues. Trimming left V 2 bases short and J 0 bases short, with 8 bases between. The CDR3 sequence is CASSYRRHSYNEQFF. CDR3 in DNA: TGTGCCAGCAGTTACCGGCGACACTCCTACAATGAGCAGTTCTTC.

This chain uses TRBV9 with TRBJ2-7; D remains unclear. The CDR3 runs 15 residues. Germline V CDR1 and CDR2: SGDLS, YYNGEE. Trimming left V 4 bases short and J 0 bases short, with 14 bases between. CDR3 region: CASSPEGYSSYEQYF. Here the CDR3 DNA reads TGTGCCAGCAGCCCGGAAGGTTACAGCTCCTACGAGCAGTACTTC.

The CDR3 here is CASSRSTITYEQYF. The CDR3 bases are TGTGCCAGCAGCCGATCGACTATAACCTACGAGCAGTACTTC. The genes are TRBV11-3 and TRBJ2-7; D might be TRBD2 (5 bases). V was shortened by 5 bases and J by 2 bases, with 13 bases between the two germline ends. Per the germline V gene, CDR1 is SGHNT and CDR2 is YENEEA. The length of the CDR3 is 14 residues.

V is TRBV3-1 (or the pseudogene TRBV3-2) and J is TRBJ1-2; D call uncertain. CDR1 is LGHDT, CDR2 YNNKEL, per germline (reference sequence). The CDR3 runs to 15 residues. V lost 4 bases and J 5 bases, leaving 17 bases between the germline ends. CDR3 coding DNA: TGTGCCAGCAGCCCCACGGGTGAGGGAGGTTATGGCTACACCTTC. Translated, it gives CASSPTGEGGYGYTF.

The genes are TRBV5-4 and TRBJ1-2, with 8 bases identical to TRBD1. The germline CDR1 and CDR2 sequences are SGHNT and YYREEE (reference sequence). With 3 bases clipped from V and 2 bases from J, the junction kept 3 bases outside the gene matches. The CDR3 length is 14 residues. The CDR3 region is CASSSGTGNYGYTF. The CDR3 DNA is TGTGCCAGCAGCTCAGGGACAGGCAACTATGGCTACACCTTC. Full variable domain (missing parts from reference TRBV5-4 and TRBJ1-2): ETGVTQSPTHLIKTRGQQVTLRCSSQSGHNTVSWYQQALGQGPQFIFQYYREEENGRGNFPPRFSGLQFPNYSSELNVNALELDDSALYLCASSSGTGNYGYTFGSGTRLTVV.

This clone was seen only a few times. Here the CDR3 DNA reads TGTGCCAGCAGCTTGGCCGCTAGCGGGGGGGCCGGGGAGCTGTTTTTT. As protein: CASSLAASGGAGELFF. This chain joins TRBV5-4 and TRBJ2-2; 12 positions agree with TRBD2. The trim removed 0 bases at V and 6 bases at J, leaving 3 bases unmatched. The CDR3 is 16 residues long. Per germline, CDR1 SGHNT and CDR2 YYREEE (reference sequence).

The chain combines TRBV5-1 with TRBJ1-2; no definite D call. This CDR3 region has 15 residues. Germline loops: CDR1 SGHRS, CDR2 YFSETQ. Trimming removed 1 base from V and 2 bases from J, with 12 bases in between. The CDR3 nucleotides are TGCGCCAGCAGCTTGTCGACGTCTGCCAACTATGGCTACACCTTC. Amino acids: CASSLSTSANYGYTF. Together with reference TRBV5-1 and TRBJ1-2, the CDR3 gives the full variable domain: KAGVTQTPRYLIKTRGQQVTLSCSPISGHRSVSWYQQTPGQGLQFLFEYFSETQRNKGNFPGRFSGRQFSNSRSEMNVSTLELGDSALYLCASSLSTSANYGYTFGSGTRLTVV.

The CDR3 nucleotides are TGCGCCAGCAGTCAATCGATTATTTCAGGCGGGGGAGATCAGCCCCAGCATTTT. This gives the protein CASSQSIISGGGDQPQHF. The chain employs TRBV23-1 and TRBJ1-5; the D gene is possibly TRBD1 (5 bases). TRBV23-1 is an open reading frame, and its role is uncertain. There are 18 residues in the CDR3. The V and J ends lost 0 bases and 5 bases respectively, with 20 bases between them.

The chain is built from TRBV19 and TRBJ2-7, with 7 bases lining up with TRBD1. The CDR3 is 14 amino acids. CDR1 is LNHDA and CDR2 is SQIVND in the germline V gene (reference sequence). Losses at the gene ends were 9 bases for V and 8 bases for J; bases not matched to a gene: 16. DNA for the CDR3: TGTGCCAGCGGGACCCTGGACAGGTGGGGGAAGCAGTACTTC. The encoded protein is CASGTLDRWGKQYF. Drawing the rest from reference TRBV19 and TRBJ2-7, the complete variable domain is DGGITQSPKYLFRKEGQNVTLSCEQNLNHDAMYWYRQDPGQGLRLIYYSQIVNDFQKGDIAEGYSVSREKKESFPLTVTSAQKNPTAFYLCASGTLDRWGKQYFGPGTRLTVT.

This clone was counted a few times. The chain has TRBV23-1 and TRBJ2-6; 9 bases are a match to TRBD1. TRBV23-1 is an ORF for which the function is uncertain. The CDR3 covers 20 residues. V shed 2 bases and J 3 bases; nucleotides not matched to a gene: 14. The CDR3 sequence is CASSQPQDRGRWGGANVLTF. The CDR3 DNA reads TGCGCCAGCAGTCAACCTCAGGACAGGGGTAGATGGGGTGGGGCCAACGTCCTGACTTTC.

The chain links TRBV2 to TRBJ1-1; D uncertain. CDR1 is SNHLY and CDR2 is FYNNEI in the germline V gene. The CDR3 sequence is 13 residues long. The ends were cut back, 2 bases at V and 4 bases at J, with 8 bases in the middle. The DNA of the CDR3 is TGTGCCAGCAGTGAAAGGGAGGGCACTGAAGCTTTCTTT. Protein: CASSEREGTEAFF.

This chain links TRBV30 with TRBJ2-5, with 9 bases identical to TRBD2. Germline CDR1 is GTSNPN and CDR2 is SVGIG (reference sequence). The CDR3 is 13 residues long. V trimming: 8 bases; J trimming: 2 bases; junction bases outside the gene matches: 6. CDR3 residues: CATQTSGQETQYF. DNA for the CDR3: TGTGCCACACAAACTAGCGGGCAAGAGACCCAGTACTTC.

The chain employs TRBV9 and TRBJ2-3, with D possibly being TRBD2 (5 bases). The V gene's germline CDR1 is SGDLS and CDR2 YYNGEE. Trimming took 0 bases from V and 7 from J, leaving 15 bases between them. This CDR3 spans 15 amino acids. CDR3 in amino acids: CASSVGTPASHTQYF. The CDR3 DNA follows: TGTGCCAGCAGCGTAGGGACTCCTGCATCACATACGCAGTATTTT.

The CDR3 is CASSSRTGAEAATNEKLFF. CDR3 DNA sequence: TGTGCCAGCAGCTCGAGAACGGGGGCCGAAGCTGCAACTAATGAAAAACTGTTTTTT. The chain recombines TRBV7-9 with TRBJ1-4; a possible D gene is TRBD1 (6 bases). Germline CDR1 reads SEHNR; CDR2 reads FQNEAQ (reference sequence). The V end was cut by 4 bases, the J end by 0 bases, with 21 bases between. CDR3 length equals 19 residues.

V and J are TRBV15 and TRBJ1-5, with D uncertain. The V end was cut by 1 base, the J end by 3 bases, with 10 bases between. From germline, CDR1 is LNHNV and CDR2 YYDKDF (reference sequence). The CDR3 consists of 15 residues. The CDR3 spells CATSRGTYNNQPQHF. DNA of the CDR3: TGTGCCACCAGCAGAGGGACGTATAACAATCAGCCCCAGCATTTT.

The CDR3, as DNA: TGTGCCAGCAGCGTTGGACAGGCTGGAAACACTGAAGCTTTCTTT. This encodes CASSVGQAGNTEAFF. The V call is TRBV11-1, the J call TRBJ1-1, with 7 bases lining up with TRBD1. The CDR3 is 15 amino acids. V lost 5 bases to trimming and J lost 2 bases; unmatched junction nucleotides: 8. Germline CDR1 SGHAT, CDR2 FQDESV (reference sequence). The full variable domain, with the rest looked up from reference TRBV11-1 and TRBJ1-1, is EAEVAQSPRYKITEKSQAVAFWCDPISGHATLYWYRQILGQGPELLVQFQDESVVDDSQLPKDRFSAERLKGVDSTLKIQPAELGDSAMYLCASSVGQAGNTEAFFGQGTRLTVV.

CDR3 loop: CASSLDYSGNTIYF. In DNA form, the CDR3 reads TGTGCCAGCAGCTTGGATTACTCTGGAAACACCATATATTTT. The V and J genes are TRBV7-9 and TRBJ1-3; D uncertain. V was shortened by 3 bases and J by 0 bases, with 6 bases between the two germline ends. The germline CDR1 and CDR2 sequences are SEHNR and FQNEAQ (reference sequence). The CDR3 consists of 14 residues.

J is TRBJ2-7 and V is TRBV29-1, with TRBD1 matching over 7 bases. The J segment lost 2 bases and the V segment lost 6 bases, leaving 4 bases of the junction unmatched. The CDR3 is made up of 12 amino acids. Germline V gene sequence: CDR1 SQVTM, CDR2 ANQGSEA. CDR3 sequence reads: CSVGDSTYEQYF. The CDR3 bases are TGCAGCGTAGGGGACAGCACCTACGAGCAGTACTTC.

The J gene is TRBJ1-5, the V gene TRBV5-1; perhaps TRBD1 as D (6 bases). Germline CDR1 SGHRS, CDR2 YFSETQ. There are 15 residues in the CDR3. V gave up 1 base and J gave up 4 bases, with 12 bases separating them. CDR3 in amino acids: CASSLTRDKNQPQHF. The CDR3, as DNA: TGCGCCAGCAGCTTGACCCGGGACAAAAATCAGCCCCAGCATTTT.

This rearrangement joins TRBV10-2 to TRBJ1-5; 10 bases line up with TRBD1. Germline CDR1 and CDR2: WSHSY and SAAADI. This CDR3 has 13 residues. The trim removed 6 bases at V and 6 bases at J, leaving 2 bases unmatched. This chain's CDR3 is CASRGTGVQPQHF. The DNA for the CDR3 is TGCGCCAGCAGAGGGACAGGGGTTCAGCCCCAGCATTTT.